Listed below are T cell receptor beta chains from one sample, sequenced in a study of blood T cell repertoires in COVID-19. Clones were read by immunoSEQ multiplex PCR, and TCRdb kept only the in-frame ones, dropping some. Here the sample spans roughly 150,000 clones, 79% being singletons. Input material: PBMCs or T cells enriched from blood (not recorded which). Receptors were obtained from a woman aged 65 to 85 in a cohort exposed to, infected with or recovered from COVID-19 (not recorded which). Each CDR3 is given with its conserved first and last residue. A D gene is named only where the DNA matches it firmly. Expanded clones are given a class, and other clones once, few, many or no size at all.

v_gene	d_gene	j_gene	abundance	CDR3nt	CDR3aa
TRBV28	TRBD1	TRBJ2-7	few	TGTGCCAGCAGGGGGACAGGGCACTACGAGCAGTACTTC	CASRGTGHYEQYF
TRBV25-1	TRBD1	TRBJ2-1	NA	TGTGCCAGCAGTGATTCCCGGGACAGATTATACAATGAGCAGTTCTTC	CASSDSRDRLYNEQFF
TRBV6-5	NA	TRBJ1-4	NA	TGTGCCGGGCGAGGGTCTAATGAAAAACTGTTTTTT	CAGRGSNEKLFF
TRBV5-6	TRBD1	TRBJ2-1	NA	TGTGCCAGCAGCTTACAGGGGGGCTTTACCTACAATGAGCAGTTCTTC	CASSLQGGFTYNEQFF
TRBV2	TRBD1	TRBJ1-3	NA	TGTGCCAGCAGCAAGTCGGGACAGGGGGACACCATATATTTT	CASSKSGQGDTIYF
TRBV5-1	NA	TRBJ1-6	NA	TGCGCCAGCGCTAACTTAAATTCACCCCTCCACTTT	CASANLNSPLHF
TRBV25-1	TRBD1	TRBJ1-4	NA	TGTGCCAGCAGAGGAGGCGGGACAGTCAGTGAAAAACTGTTTTTT	CASRGGGTVSEKLFF
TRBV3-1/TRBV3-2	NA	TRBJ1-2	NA	TGTGCCAGCAGCCAAGTAGACGGGTATGGCTACACCTTC	CASSQVDGYGYTF
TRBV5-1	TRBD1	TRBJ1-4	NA	TGCGCCAGCAGCACGCAGGGGGCCAGAGATGAAAAACTGTTTTTT	CASSTQGARDEKLFF
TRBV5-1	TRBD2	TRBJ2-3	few	TGCGCCAGCACCCTCCGGACTAGCCCCCCAGATACGCAGTATTTT	CASTLRTSPPDTQYF
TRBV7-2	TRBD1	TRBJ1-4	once	TGTGCCAGCAGCCCGCTTACAGGGGTTCCGGCAACTAATGAAAAACTGTTTTTT	CASSPLTGVPATNEKLFF
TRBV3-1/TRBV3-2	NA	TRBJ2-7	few	TGTGCCAGCAGCCAAGGGATTACAGGGATTCGGCAGTACTTC	CASSQGITGIRQYF
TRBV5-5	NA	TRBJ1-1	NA	TGTGCCAGCAGCTCACACACAGGGTCTGAAGCTTTCTTT	CASSSHTGSEAFF
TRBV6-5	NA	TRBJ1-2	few	TGTGCCAGCAACCCGGCGGGGTTGGGCTATGGCTACACCTTC	CASNPAGLGYGYTF
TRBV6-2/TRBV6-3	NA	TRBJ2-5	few	TGTGCCAGCAGTTATCGGTGGGAGACCCAGTACTTC	CASSYRWETQYF
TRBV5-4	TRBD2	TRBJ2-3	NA	TGTGCCAGCAGCTCCGGGGGAGGGGATGATACGCAGTATTTT	CASSSGGGDDTQYF
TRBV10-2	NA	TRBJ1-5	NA	TGCGCCAGCAGCCCGACAGCCCTTAGCAATCAGCCCCAGCATTTT	CASSPTALSNQPQHF
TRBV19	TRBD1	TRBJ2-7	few	TGTGCCAGTAGTACGCCAGGGGGCAACCATCCTTACGAGCAGTACTTC	CASSTPGGNHPYEQYF
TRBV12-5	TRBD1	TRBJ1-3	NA	TGTGCTAGTGGTTTGACCGGACAGGGCGACGACACCATATATTTT	CASGLTGQGDDTIYF
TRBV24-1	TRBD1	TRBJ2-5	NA	TGTGCCACCAGTGATTTAGGACAGGAAGAGACCCAGTACTTC	CATSDLGQEETQYF
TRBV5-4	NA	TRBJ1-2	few	TGTGCCAGCAGCTTGATGGGGGGAGGCGCTAACTATGGCTACACCTTC	CASSLMGGGANYGYTF
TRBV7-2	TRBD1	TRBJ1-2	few	TGTGCCAGCAGCTCCTCGGACAGGCGTCCTAACTATGGCTACACCTTC	CASSSSDRRPNYGYTF
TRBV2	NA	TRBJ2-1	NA	TGTGCCAGCAGCCCTAGAGGTAAACTTAACAATGAGCAGTTCTTC	CASSPRGKLNNEQFF
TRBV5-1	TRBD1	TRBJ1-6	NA	TGCGCCAGCGCTACAGGGGGTAATTCACCCCTCCACTTT	CASATGGNSPLHF
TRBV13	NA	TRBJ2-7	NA	TGTGCCAGCAGCTTAGGTGGTGGGAGTATATCCTACGAGCAGTACTTC	CASSLGGGSISYEQYF
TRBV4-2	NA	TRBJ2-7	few	TGTGCCAGCAGCCAAGATCCGGGACTCGACACCTACGAGCAGTACTTC	CASSQDPGLDTYEQYF
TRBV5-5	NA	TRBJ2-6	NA	TGTGCCAGCAGCCGTGGGCCCTCTGGGGCCAACGTCCTGACTTTC	CASSRGPSGANVLTF
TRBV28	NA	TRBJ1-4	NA	TGTGCCAGCAGTCCTCGGGATCCTTCGCAAAAACTGTTTTTT	CASSPRDPSQKLFF
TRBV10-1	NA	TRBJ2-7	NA	TGCGCCAGCACCGCAGAGGGGGTTGAGCAGTACTTC	CASTAEGVEQYF
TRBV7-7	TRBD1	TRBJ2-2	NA	TGTGCTAGCAGCTTCTCACCGGGACAGGGGGTTCCCGGGGAGCTGTTTTTT	CASSFSPGQGVPGELFF
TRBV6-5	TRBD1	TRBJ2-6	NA	TGTGCCAGCAGCCGCACAGGGGCTGGGGCCAACGTCCTGACTTTC	CASSRTGAGANVLTF
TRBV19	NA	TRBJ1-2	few	TGTGCCAGTAGCCCCCATAGGGGGGGGAAGGGAGATGGCTACACCTTC	CASSPHRGGKGDGYTF
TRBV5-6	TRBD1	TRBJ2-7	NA	TGTGCCAGCAGCCGCGGGACAGGGAACTACGAGCAGTACTTC	CASSRGTGNYEQYF
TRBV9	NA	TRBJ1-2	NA	TGTGCCAGCAGCGTGGGGGGGGGAACCCCAGGCGGCTACACCTTC	CASSVGGGTPGGYTF
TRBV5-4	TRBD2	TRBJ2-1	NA	TGTGCCAGCAGCTTGGGGGCTAGCGGGAGGGCCTGGAATGAGCAGTTCTTC	CASSLGASGRAWNEQFF
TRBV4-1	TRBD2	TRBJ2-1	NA	TGCGCCAGCAGCCCCGGACTAGCCAGGAGCTCCTACAATGAGCAGTTCTTC	CASSPGLARSSYNEQFF
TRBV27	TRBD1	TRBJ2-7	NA	TGTGCCAGCAAGGACAGGGGTGCCAGGAACGAGCAGTACTTC	CASKDRGARNEQYF
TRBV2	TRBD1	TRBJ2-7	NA	TGTGCCAGCAGTGAAGCGACCCCGGGACAGGGTTACGAGCAGTACTTC	CASSEATPGQGYEQYF
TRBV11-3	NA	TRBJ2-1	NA	TGTGCCAGCAGTCCGAGCTCCTACAATGAGCAGTTCTTC	CASSPSSYNEQFF
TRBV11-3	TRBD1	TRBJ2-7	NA	TGTGCCAGCAGCTTACAGGGGGCAGTGGACGAGCAGTACTTC	CASSLQGAVDEQYF